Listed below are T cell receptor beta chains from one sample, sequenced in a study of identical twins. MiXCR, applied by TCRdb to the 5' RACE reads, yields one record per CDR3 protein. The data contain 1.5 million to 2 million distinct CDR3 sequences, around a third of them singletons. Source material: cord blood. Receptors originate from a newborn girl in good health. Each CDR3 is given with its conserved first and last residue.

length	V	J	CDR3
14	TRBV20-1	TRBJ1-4	CSALGGGGNEKLFF
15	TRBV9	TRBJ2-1	CASSVVAGGTNEQFF
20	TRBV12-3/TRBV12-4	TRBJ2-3	CASSLRAGTTIVDRTDTQYF
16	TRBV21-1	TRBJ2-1	CASSKGVGGAYNEQFF
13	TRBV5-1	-	CASNSGGSYEQYF
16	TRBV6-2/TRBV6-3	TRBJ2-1	CASSRRSGGANNEQFF
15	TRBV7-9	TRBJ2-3	CASSEEAGRTDTQYF
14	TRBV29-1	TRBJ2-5	CSVPTSGGTNEQYF
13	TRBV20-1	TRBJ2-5	CRAASGGQETQYF
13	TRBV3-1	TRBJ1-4	CASSQKGNEKLFF
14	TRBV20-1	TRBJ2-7	CSARVGQGVYEQYF
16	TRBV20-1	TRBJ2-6	CSAREFTGTGANVLTF
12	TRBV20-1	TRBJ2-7	CSASQQGYEQYF
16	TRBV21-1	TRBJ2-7	CASSKPQGGTRYEQYF
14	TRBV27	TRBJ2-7	CASSFSGGRYEQYF
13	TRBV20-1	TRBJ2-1	CSAPWTSYNEQFF
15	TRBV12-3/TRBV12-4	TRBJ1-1	CASRDTGVKNTEAFF
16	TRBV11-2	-	CASSYPGLLGGDEQYF
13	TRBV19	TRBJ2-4	CTSTPTAKNIQYF
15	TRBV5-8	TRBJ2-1	CASRRKRGPYNEQFF
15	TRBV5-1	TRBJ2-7	CASSRQGGRSYEQYF
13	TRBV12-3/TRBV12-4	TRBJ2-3	CASVSSSTDTQYF
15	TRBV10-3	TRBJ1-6	CAISEVGQLNSPLHF
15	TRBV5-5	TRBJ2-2	CASSLWDRGPGELFF
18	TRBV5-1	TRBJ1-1	CASSLEPGQGALNTEAFF
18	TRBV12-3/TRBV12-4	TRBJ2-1	CASTLGPSGRFSYNEQFF
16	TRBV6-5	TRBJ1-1	CASKGVGQGGNTEAFF
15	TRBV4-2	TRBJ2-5	CASSQDGREGETQYF
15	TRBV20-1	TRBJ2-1	CSASLDRVSYNEQFF
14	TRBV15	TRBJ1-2	CATSRATGNYGYTF
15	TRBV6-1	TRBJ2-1	CAGAPTSGGYNEQFF
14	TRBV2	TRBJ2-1	CASRFRAGFHEQFF
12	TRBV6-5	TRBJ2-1	CASRRSGNEQFF
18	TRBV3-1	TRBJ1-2	CASSQEGLRLTDSYGYTF
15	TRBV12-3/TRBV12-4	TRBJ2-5	CASGTSGTYQETQYF
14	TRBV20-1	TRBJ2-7	CSASDGSYTSEQYF
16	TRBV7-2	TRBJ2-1	CASSLSGGTRYNEQFF
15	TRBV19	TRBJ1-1	CASSIRWDPNTEAFF
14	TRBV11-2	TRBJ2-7	CASSLVRRPYEQYF
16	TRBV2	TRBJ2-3	CASSEAPLAGVDTQYF
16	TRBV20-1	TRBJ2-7	CSASYGPGPPYYEQYF
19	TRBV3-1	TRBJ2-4	CASSSIGGLAGDAKNIQYF
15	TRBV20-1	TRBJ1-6	CSATPEGSYNSPLHF
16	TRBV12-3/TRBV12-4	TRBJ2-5	CASSPGQAGGGETQYF
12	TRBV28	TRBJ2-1	CASSMRVNEQFF
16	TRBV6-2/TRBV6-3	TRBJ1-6	CASSAPGRRRNSPLHF
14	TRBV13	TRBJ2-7	CASSSPRRTGEQYF
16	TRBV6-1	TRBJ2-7	CATRPQPQSSSYEQYF
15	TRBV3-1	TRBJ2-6	CASSQWDPGANVLTF
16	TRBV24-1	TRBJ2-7	CATSDQTSGSYNEQYF
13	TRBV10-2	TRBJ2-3	CASSVKGTDTQYF
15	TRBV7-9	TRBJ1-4	CASSSTGVANEKLFF
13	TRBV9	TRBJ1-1	CASSTHRGTEAFF
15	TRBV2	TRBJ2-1	CASRPERAAYNEQFF
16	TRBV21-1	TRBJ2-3	CASSKVLAGSTDTQYF